Each of the 32 T cell receptor beta chains below was sequenced from the same sample in a study of OX40 agonist ivuxolimab in advanced cancers. Sequenced by immunoSEQ multiplex PCR; TCRdb stores in-frame clones only, minus some. The table has tens of thousands of clones, roughly 92% seen once. This specimen was CD4+ or CD8+ T cells sorted from blood, taken in a trial of the OX40 agonist ivuxolimab. These TCRs come from an adult with an advanced solid tumor such as melanoma, head and neck, liver or kidney cancer.

This chain links TRBV18 with TRBJ2-7; TRBD1 might be the D (6 bases). CDR3 size: 14 residues. Per germline, CDR1 KGHSH and CDR2 LQKENI. V lost 4 bases, J lost 4 bases, and 14 bases lay in between. Written as DNA, the CDR3 is TGTGCCAGCTCACTGGGACATCGGAATTACGAGCAGTACTTC. Translated: CASSLGHRNYEQYF. Based on the CDR3 plus reference TRBV18 and TRBJ2-7, the full variable domain is NAGVMQNPRHLVRRRGQEARLRCSPMKGHSHVYWYRQLPEEGLKFMVYLQKENIIDESGMPKERFSAEFPKEGPSILRIQQVVRGDSAAYFCASSLGHRNYEQYFGPGTRLTVT.

This sequence joins TRBV2 and TRBJ2-2; a possible D gene is TRBD1 (5 bases). The V and J ends lost 6 bases and 3 bases respectively, with 11 bases between them. The CDR3 covers 14 residues. Germline CDR1 is SNHLY and CDR2 is FYNNEI. This CDR3 reads CASSPQVDTGELFF. Here the CDR3 DNA reads TGTGCCAGCAGCCCACAGGTTGACACCGGGGAGCTGTTTTTT.

This chain links TRBV29-1 with TRBJ1-1; no clear D gene. The CDR3 has 12 amino acids. With 2 bases removed from V and 4 bases from J, the gap between germline ends came to 8 bases. In germline, CDR1 is SQVTM, CDR2 ANQGSEA. CDR3 in amino acids: CSVERETTEAFF. In DNA form, the CDR3 reads TGCAGCGTTGAAAGGGAGACCACTGAAGCTTTCTTT.

To note about this clone: The junction shows a germline mismatch at one end, possibly a read error. The gene calls are TRBV19 and TRBJ2-1; 8 bases fit TRBD2. Germline-derived CDR1 and CDR2 are LNHDA and SQIVND (reference sequence). This CDR3 is 14 amino acids long. Here the CDR3 reads CASSTPGPTSDVVF. CDR3 coding DNA: TGTGCCAGTAGTACACCCGGCCCGACTAGCGATGTGGTCTTC.

The chain has TRBV10-3 and TRBJ1-1; D possibly corresponds to TRBD1 (6 bases). CDR1 is ENHRY and CDR2 is SYGVKD in the germline V gene. CDR3 length equals 17 residues. V was pared by 4 bases and J by 4 bases, with 22 bases between. CDR3 in amino acids: CAISGFNQGLRVTEAFF. The CDR3 coding sequence is TGTGCCATCAGTGGATTTAACCAGGGGCTCAGGGTCACTGAAGCTTTCTTT.

This chain connects TRBV6-6 to TRBJ2-7; 11 bases align to TRBD1. The CDR3 consists of 14 residues. CDR1 is MNHNY and CDR2 is SVGAGI in the germline V gene (reference sequence). The V gene end was trimmed by 6 bases and the J gene end by 2 bases; junction bases not matched to a gene: 3. The CDR3 DNA reads as TGTGCCAGCAGGCAGGGACAGGGGGCCTACGAGCAGTACTTC. Residues: CASRQGQGAYEQYF.

The chain recombines TRBV6-1 with TRBJ1-3, with 9 bases identical to TRBD1. This CDR3 has 16 amino acids. V lost 2 bases, J lost 8 bases, and 10 bases stayed unmatched. Germline V gene data show CDR1 as MNHNS and CDR2 as SASEGT. The chain's CDR3 is CASSEYVGQGVDTIYF. DNA of the CDR3: TGTGCCAGCAGTGAATACGTGGGACAGGGTGTGGACACCATATATTTT.

The chain uses TRBV6-7 and TRBJ2-3, with TRBD2 matching over 11 bases. TRBV6-7 is classed as an ORF, of uncertain function. The CDR3 totals 15 residues. The junction had 9 bases not matched to a gene; V was cut back by 10 bases and J by 3 bases. In nucleotides, the CDR3 is TGTGCCACTTCGACCGGGACTAGCGGAACAGATACGCAGTATTTT. It specifies CATSTGTSGTDTQYF.

CDR3 loop: CASSPQQGRGETQYF. In DNA, the CDR3 is TGTGCCAGCAGCCCGCAACAGGGGCGGGGAGAGACCCAGTACTTC. V usage is TRBV5-4 and J usage is TRBJ2-5, with D possibly being TRBD1 (7 bases). Looked up from germline, CDR1 is SGHNT and CDR2 is YYREEE (reference sequence). Trimming removed 4 bases at V and 4 bases at J, with 17 bases between. The CDR3 spans 15 residues.

The V and J genes are TRBV9 and TRBJ1-3; maybe TRBD1 (6 bases). Germline-derived CDR1 and CDR2 are SGDLS and YYNGEE. CDR3 length equals 13 residues. V was cut by 5 bases and J by 3 bases, with 9 bases left in between. The CDR3 loop reads CASRGAGGNTIYF. In DNA, the CDR3 is TGTGCCAGCAGGGGGGCGGGTGGAAACACCATATATTTT.

This chain links TRBV6-5 with TRBJ1-1; D possibly corresponds to TRBD1 (5 bases). V was cut by 5 bases and J by 5 bases, with 18 bases left in between. This CDR3 region has 15 residues. Looked up from germline, CDR1 is MNHEY and CDR2 is SVGAGI. Here the CDR3 DNA reads TGTGCCAGCAGTGCACACAGGTCCGGAGGGACTGAAGCTTTCTTT. This sequence encodes CASSAHRSGGTEAFF.

Only one count was recorded for this clone. The rearrangement uses TRBV18 and TRBJ2-3, with D possibly TRBD1 on 6 matching bases. CDR3 length equals 13 residues. V was trimmed by 1 base and J by 6 bases, leaving 8 bases between them. CDR1 is KGHSH, CDR2 LQKENI, per germline. Here the CDR3 reads CASSPLQGDTQYF. As DNA, the CDR3 is TGTGCCAGCTCACCACTACAGGGCGATACGCAGTATTTT.

The chain joins TRBV5-4 to TRBJ1-2; TRBD1 is a possible D gene (6 bases). V was clipped by 4 bases and J by 0 bases, with 13 bases between them. The CDR3 is 15 residues long. CDR1 is SGHNT and CDR2 is YYREEE in the germline V gene (reference sequence). Here the CDR3 reads CASSQGHLANYGYTF. The CDR3 DNA sequence: TGTGCCAGCAGCCAGGGACACTTAGCTAACTATGGCTACACCTTC.

The rearrangement links TRBV2 to TRBJ2-7; the D is unclear. The CDR3 has 12 amino acids. The germline V gene encodes CDR1 SNHLY and CDR2 FYNNEI. The V end was cut by 1 base, the J end by 10 bases, with 11 bases between. This CDR3 is CASSEGLTPQYF. The CDR3, as DNA: TGTGCCAGCAGTGAAGGGCTGACACCACAGTACTTC.

The genes are TRBV19 and TRBJ2-4; D unclear. Between the trimmed V and J ends, which lost 3 bases and 5 bases, there was a span of 8 bases. The V gene's germline CDR1 is LNHDA and CDR2 SQIVND (reference sequence). This CDR3 contains 13 residues. CDR3 in amino acids: CASSMESENIQYF. CDR3 in DNA: TGTGCCAGTAGTATGGAATCGGAAAACATTCAGTACTTC.

The chain employs TRBV2 and TRBJ1-1; TRBD1 agrees at 7 bases. This CDR3 spans 14 amino acids. From germline, CDR1 is SNHLY and CDR2 FYNNEI. V shed 4 bases and J 1 base; nucleotides not matched to a gene: 3. CDR3: CASSGQGSNTEAFF. CDR3 nucleotides: TGTGCCAGCAGTGGACAGGGTTCGAACACTGAAGCTTTCTTT.

This clone was seen a few times. The J gene is TRBJ2-4, the V gene TRBV6-1, with 8 bases aligning to TRBD1. J lost 9 bases, V lost 9 bases, and 7 bases had no gene match. Germline CDR1 and CDR2: MNHNS and SASEGT. CDR3 size: 12 residues. The CDR3 loop is CASGQGKVIQYF. CDR3 DNA: TGTGCCAGTGGACAGGGAAAGGTCATTCAGTACTTC.

The chain recombines TRBV10-3 with TRBJ1-2; no clear D. The V and J ends lost 0 bases and 6 bases respectively, with 14 bases between them. The length of the CDR3 is 15 residues. CDR1 ENHRY and CDR2 SYGVKD come from the germline V gene. The CDR3 DNA is TGTGCCATCAGTGAGTCGTCGGCCGTATACGATGGCTACACCTTC. Translation: CAISESSAVYDGYTF.

The chain has TRBV19 and TRBJ1-5; D perhaps matches TRBD1 (5 bases). CDR3 length equals 15 residues. Deletions cut 4 bases from V and 0 bases from J, with 10 bases between. The germline V gene has CDR1 LNHDA and CDR2 SQIVND (reference sequence). The CDR3 bases are TGTGCCAGTAGTAACCTGGGGGGTAGCAATCAGCCCCAGCATTTT. Its protein is CASSNLGGSNQPQHF.

This chain links TRBV11-2 with TRBJ2-3, with TRBD2 matching over 8 bases. The germline V gene has CDR1 SGHAT and CDR2 FQNNGV. V shed 5 bases and J 1 base; nucleotides not matched to a gene: 5. The CDR3 has 15 amino acids. This chain's CDR3 is CASSRKAGGTDTQYF. The CDR3, as DNA: TGTGCCAGCAGCCGAAAAGCGGGGGGCACAGATACGCAGTATTTT. The full variable domain, with the rest looked up from reference TRBV11-2 and TRBJ2-3, is EAGVAQSPRYKIIEKRQSVAFWCNPISGHATLYWYQQILGQGPKLLIQFQNNGVVDDSQLPKDRFSAERLKGVDSTLKIQPAKLEDSAVYLCASSRKAGGTDTQYFGPGTRLTVL.

The table lists this clone with a count of one. The V and J genes are TRBV5-1 and TRBJ2-3; either TRBD1 or TRBD2 may supply D (6 bases each). Germline-derived CDR1 and CDR2 are SGHRS and YFSETQ. With 2 bases removed from V and 4 bases from J, the gap between germline ends came to 14 bases. The CDR3 spans 15 residues. The CDR3 region is CASSFQSGEADTQYF. Written as DNA, the CDR3 is TGCGCCAGCAGCTTCCAATCAGGGGAGGCAGATACGCAGTATTTT.

This chain connects TRBV18 to TRBJ2-3; possible D gene TRBD1, 6 bases. Germline V gene lookup returns CDR1 KGHSH and CDR2 LQKENI. This CDR3 region has 14 residues. V lost 3 bases, J lost 5 bases, and 12 bases lay in between. The chain's CDR3 is CASSPKGERDTQYF. CDR3 coding DNA: TGTGCCAGCTCACCGAAGGGGGAGAGAGATACGCAGTATTTT.

The chain employs TRBV5-1 and TRBJ2-7; D not resolved. Germline CDR1 SGHRS, CDR2 YFSETQ. The CDR3 extends over 12 amino acids. V dropped 3 bases and J dropped 0 bases, with 4 bases sitting between them. The CDR3 protein is CASSSNSYEQYF. For the CDR3, the DNA is TGCGCCAGCAGCTCGAACTCCTACGAGCAGTACTTC.

This clone was recorded only once. CDR3 residues: CASSLAVTGAIGNTIYF. CDR3 in DNA: TGCGCCAGCAGCTTGGCCGTGACAGGGGCAATCGGAAACACCATATATTTT. This chain uses TRBV5-1 with TRBJ1-3, with 8 positions matching TRBD1. CDR1 and CDR2 (germline): SGHRS, YFSETQ. V lost 0 bases and J lost 4; bases outside the gene matches: 9. The length of the CDR3 is 17 residues.

The chain is built from TRBV30 and TRBJ1-3, with a weak D call TRBD1 (6 bases). Germline CDR1 reads GTSNPN; CDR2 reads SVGIG (reference sequence). V shed 0 bases and J shed 7 bases, with 16 bases lying between them. The CDR3 extends over 15 amino acids. The DNA for the CDR3 is TGTGCCTGGAGTGTACCGGGGGCCAAGATCAACACCATATATTTT. Translated: CAWSVPGAKINTIYF. The full variable domain, completed using reference TRBV30 and TRBJ1-3, is SQTIHQWPATLVQPVGSPLSLECTVEGTSNPNLYWYRQAAGRGLQLLFYSVGIGQISSEVPQNLSASRPQDRQFILSSKKLLLSDSGFYLCAWSVPGAKINTIYFGEGSWLTVV.

This chain connects TRBV7-3 to TRBJ2-2, with 9 bases matching TRBD1. V dropped 5 bases and J dropped 5; count of bases not matched to a gene: 6. In germline, CDR1 is SGHTA, CDR2 FQGTGA. The CDR3 runs 15 residues. Here the CDR3 DNA reads TGTGCCAGCAGCAAACCGGACAGGGGAACCGGGGAGCTGTTTTTT. Translation gives CASSKPDRGTGELFF.

V is TRBV5-1 and J is TRBJ2-1; no firm D call. Germline CDR1 SGHRS, CDR2 YFSETQ. Trimming removed 0 bases from V and 6 bases from J, with 16 bases in between. CDR3 size: 16 residues. CDR3 DNA: TGCGCCAGCAGCTTGGCCACGGGCCCCCCCGGCAATGAGCAGTTCTTC. This translates into CASSLATGPPGNEQFF.

V usage is TRBV5-1 and J usage is TRBJ2-5; TRBD1 might be the D (5 bases). Near its end, the DNA agrees better with TRBJ2-7, so the J call may be wrong. The CDR3 extends over 13 amino acids. Germline values: CDR1 SGHRS, CDR2 YFSETQ. The CDR3 protein is CASSSDNSYEQYF. The CDR3 region has the DNA TGCGCCAGCAGCTCGGACAACTCCTACGAGCAGTACTTC.

The J gene is TRBJ1-6, the V gene TRBV5-8; D is possibly TRBD1 (5 bases). V dropped 9 bases and J dropped 13 bases, with 20 bases sitting between them. CDR1 SGHTS and CDR2 YDEGEE come from the germline V gene. The length of the CDR3 is 13 residues. In DNA, the CDR3 is TGTGCCACGAGGGGAACAGTCACTAACCCCCTCCACTTT. Translating gives CATRGTVTNPLHF. Full variable domain (rest looked up from reference TRBV5-8 and TRBJ1-6): EAGVTQSPTHLIKTRGQQATLRCSPISGHTSVYWYQQALGLGLQFLLWYDEGEERNRGNFPPRFSGRQFPNYSSELNVNALELEDSALYLCATRGTVTNPLHFGNGTRLTVT.

This clone occurred once. This chain uses TRBV18 with TRBJ2-3, with 9 bases aligning to TRBD2. Germline assignment: CDR1 KGHSH and CDR2 LQKENI. The CDR3 is 15 amino acids. V lost 4 bases and J lost 3; bases outside the gene matches: 5. In DNA, the CDR3 is TGTGCCAGCTCACTTTCCCTAGCGGGAACAGATACGCAGTATTTT. Amino acid sequence: CASSLSLAGTDTQYF.

V and J are TRBV5-1 and TRBJ2-5, with D perhaps TRBD1 (6 bases). The CDR3 has 15 amino acids. V was trimmed by 6 bases and J by 4 bases, leaving 19 bases between them. The germline CDR1 and CDR2 sequences are SGHRS and YFSETQ. The CDR3 reads CASNPGVGGGETQYF. DNA for the CDR3: TGCGCCAGCAACCCAGGGGTGGGCGGCGGAGAGACCCAGTACTTC.

The J gene is TRBJ1-3, the V gene TRBV5-1; D is uncertain. CDR1 is SGHRS and CDR2 is YFSETQ in the germline V gene. The germline V and J ends were trimmed by 4 bases and 4 bases, with 15 bases remaining between them. This CDR3 spans 15 amino acids. DNA for the CDR3: TGCGCCAGCAGCCTGGGTTGGTTGACGGGAAACACCATATATTTT. As protein: CASSLGWLTGNTIYF. The entire variable domain, with the rest obtained from reference TRBV5-1 and TRBJ1-3, is as follows: KAGVTQTPRYLIKTRGQQVTLSCSPISGHRSVSWYQQTPGQGLQFLFEYFSETQRNKGNFPGRFSGRQFSNSRSEMNVSTLELGDSALYLCASSLGWLTGNTIYFGEGSWLTVV.